This T cell receptor beta chain was observed in a study of beta chain features in type 1 diabetes. Findings of the study overall: Cells carrying high TCR expression could end up over-represented when cDNA is sequenced.

Deletions cut 3 bases from V and 6 bases from J, with 10 bases between. The CDR3 has 13 residues. CDR1 SGHNT and CDR2 YYREEE come from the germline V gene (reference sequence). This clone was found a few times. Its antigen is unidentified. Cell sorting via CD45RO/CCR7/CD25/CD127/CD95/CD27 was performed to obtain CD4+ naive, central memory, regulatory and stem cell-like memory cells. Each sorted population was over 98% pure. TCRB transcripts that were expressed got sequenced, as all of the isolated RNA had been reverse transcribed. The repertoire was sequenced with immunoSEQ multiplex PCR; TCRdb's copy has only in-frame clones and lacks some. This sample carries under 900,000 clones, roughly a sixth of them seen once, and the ten largest clones take around 0.02%.

V and J are TRBV5-4 and TRBJ2-1; no reliable D call. The material sequenced was naive CD4+ T cells from blood. The source of this sequence is a woman between 18 and 29 years old in good health. This CDR3 is CASSSPLGNEQFF. DNA of the CDR3: TGTGCCAGCAGCTCCCCTTTGGGCAATGAGCAGTTCTTC.